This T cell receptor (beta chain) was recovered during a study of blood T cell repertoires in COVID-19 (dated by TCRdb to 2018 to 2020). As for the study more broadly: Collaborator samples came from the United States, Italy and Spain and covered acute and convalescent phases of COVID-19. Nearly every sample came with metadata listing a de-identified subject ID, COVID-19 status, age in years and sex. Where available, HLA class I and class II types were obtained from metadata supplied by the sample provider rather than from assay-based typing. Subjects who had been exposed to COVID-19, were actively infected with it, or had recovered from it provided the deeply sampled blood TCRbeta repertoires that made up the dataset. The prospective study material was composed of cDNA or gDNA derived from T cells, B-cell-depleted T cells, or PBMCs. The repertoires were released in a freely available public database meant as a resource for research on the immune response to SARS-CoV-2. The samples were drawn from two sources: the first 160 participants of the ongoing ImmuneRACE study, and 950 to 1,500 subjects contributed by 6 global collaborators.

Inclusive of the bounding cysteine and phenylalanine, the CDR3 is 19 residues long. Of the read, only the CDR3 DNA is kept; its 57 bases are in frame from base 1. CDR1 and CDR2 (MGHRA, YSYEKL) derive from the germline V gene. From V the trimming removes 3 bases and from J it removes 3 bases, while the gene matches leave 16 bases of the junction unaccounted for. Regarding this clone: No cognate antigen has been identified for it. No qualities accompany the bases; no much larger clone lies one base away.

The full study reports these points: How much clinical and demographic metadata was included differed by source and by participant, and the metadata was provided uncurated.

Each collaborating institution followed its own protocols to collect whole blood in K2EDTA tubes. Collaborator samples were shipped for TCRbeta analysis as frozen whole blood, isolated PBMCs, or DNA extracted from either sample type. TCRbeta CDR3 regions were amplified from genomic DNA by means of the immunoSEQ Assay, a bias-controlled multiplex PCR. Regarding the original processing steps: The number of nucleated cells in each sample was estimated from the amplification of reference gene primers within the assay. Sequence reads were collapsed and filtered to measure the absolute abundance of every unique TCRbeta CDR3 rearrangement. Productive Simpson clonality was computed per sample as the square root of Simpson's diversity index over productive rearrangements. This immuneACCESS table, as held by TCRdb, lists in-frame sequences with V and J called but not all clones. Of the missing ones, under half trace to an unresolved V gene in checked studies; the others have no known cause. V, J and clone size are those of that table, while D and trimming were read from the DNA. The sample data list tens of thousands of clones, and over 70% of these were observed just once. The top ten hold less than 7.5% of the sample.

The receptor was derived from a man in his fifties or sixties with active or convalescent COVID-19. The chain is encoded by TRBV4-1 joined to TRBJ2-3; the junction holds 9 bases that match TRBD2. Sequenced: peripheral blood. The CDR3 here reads CASSHPKPFTSGLTDTQYF. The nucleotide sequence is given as TGCGCCAGCAGCCACCCTAAACCCTTTACTAGCGGGCTGACAGATACGCAGTATTTT.